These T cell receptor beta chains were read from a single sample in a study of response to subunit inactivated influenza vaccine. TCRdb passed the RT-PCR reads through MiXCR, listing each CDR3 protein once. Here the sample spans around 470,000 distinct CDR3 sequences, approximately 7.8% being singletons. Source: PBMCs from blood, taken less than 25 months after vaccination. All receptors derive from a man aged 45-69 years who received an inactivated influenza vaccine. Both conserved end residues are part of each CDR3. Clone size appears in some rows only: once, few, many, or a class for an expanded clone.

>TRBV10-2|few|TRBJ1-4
CASSEKGQGPEKLFF
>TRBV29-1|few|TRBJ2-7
CSVQSGTLSYEQYF
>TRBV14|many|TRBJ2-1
CASSQDTGRWGNEQFF
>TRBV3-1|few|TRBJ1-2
CASSRQGTGTNYGYTF
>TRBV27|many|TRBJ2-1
CASSPGTSGGNEQFF
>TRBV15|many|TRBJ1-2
CATSRDGVRGYTF
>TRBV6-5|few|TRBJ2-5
CASSYRGGRETQYF
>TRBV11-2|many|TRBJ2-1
CASRKGAGGRNNEQFF
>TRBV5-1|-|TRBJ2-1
CASSFSSGLINEQFF
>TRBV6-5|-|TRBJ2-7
CASSYQQKGSYEQYF
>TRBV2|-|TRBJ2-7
CASSESVLVDEQYF
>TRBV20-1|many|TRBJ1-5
CSARDTEQGRQPQHF
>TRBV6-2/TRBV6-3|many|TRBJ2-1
CASSRLAGGPNEQFF
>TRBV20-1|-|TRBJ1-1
CSARDFGSGYTEAFF
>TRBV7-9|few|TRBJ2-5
CASSNAYSGTQQETQYF
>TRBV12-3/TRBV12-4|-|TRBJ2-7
CASGIGIRGEQYF
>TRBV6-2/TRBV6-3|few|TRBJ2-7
CASSYATGWGSYEQYF
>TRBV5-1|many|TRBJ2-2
CASSPDGSNTGELFF
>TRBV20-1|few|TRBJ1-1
CSARAQTGGTEAFF
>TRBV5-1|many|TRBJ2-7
CASSPDMSYEQYF
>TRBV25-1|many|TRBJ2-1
CASSTGGSYNEQFF
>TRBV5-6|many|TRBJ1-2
CASSLDRDGYGYTF
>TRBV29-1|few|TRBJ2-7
CSAVGSRSYEQYF
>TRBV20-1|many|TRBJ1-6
CSASREGNSPLHF